Below are 30 T cell receptor beta chains sequenced from a single sample in a study of graft-versus-host responses after intestinal transplantation. Clones were read by immunoSEQ multiplex PCR, and TCRdb kept only the in-frame ones, dropping some. In the table there are roughly 100,000 clones, 85% to 95% of which are singletons. These receptors' targets are unknown. The specimen was unstimulated CD8+ T cells sorted from spleen or lymph node cells, collected before transplant. The receptors were sampled from a human donor who was the organ donor for an intestinal transplant.

CDR3 nucleotides: TGTGCCAGCAGTTCAAGCGGGCCCCAAGAGACCCAGTACTTC. This sequence encodes CASSSSGPQETQYF. The chain carries TRBV6-6 and TRBJ2-5, with D perhaps TRBD2 (6 bases). There are 14 residues in the CDR3. The germline CDR1 and CDR2 sequences are MNHNY and SVGAGI (reference sequence). Trimming cost V 4 bases and J 1 base, with 10 bases left between them.

V is TRBV28 and J is TRBJ2-2, with 9 bases fitting TRBD2. The CDR3 sequence is 17 residues long. Trimming at V came to 1 base and at J to 4 bases, leaving 7 bases not matched to a gene. Germline loops: CDR1 MDHEN, CDR2 SYDVKM. CDR3 in amino acids: CASSLFLGGRATGELFF. CDR3 sequence (DNA): TGTGCCAGCAGTTTATTCTTAGGCGGGAGGGCCACCGGGGAGCTGTTTTTT.

The gene calls are TRBV13 and TRBJ2-7, with TRBD2 matching over 11 bases. This CDR3 comprises 16 residues. V was clipped by 3 bases and J by 9 bases; unmatched bases: 13. Germline CDR1 PRHDT, CDR2 FYEKMQ (reference sequence). In DNA, the CDR3 is TGTGCCAGCAGCTTTCGGACTAGCGGGCCCACCGGGGGGCAGTACTTC. Translation gives CASSFRTSGPTGGQYF. Full variable domain (outside the CDR3, taken from reference TRBV13 and TRBJ2-7): AAGVIQSPRHLIKEKRETATLKCYPIPRHDTVYWYQQGPGQDPQFLISFYEKMQSDKGSIPDRFSAQQFSDYHSELNMSSLELGDSALYFCASSFRTSGPTGGQYFGPGTRLTVT.

With regard to this clone: The junction departs from the called germline gene at one end, perhaps through a read error. This sequence joins TRBV19 and TRBJ1-5; 10 bases are shared with TRBD1. The V gene's germline CDR1 is LNHDA and CDR2 SQIVND (reference sequence). The CDR3 totals 16 residues. The CDR3 region has the DNA TGTGCCAGTAGTCTAGAGAGACAGGGGGCGAATCAGCCCCAGCATTTT. This sequence encodes CASSLERQGANQPQHF.

V and J are TRBV6-5 and TRBJ1-2; D uncertain. The CDR3 is 12 residues long. The germline V gene encodes CDR1 MNHEY and CDR2 SVGAGI. V lost 2 bases, J lost 9 bases, and 10 bases lay in between. CDR3 loop: CASSYIPGSYTF. The CDR3 bases are TGTGCCAGCAGTTACATCCCGGGGAGCTACACCTTC.

The CDR3 DNA sequence: TGTGCCAGCAGTTTTAAGAGGGTCCCTTACAATGAGCAGTTCTTC. Encoded protein: CASSFKRVPYNEQFF. The chain has TRBV28 and TRBJ2-1; a possible D gene is TRBD2 (5 bases). CDR1 is MDHEN, CDR2 SYDVKM, per germline. CDR3 length: 15 amino acids. Trimming removed 3 bases from V and 4 bases from J, with 13 bases in between.

This chain joins TRBV6-9 and TRBJ2-7; no clear D. The CDR3 runs 15 residues. V lost 2 bases and J lost 6, with 17 bases in between. The V gene's germline CDR1 is MNHGY and CDR2 SVAAGI. The CDR3 DNA is TGTGCCAGCAGTTATCCCTACGACCGGGTTCGCGAGCAGTACTTC. Its translation is CASSYPYDRVREQYF.

V gene TRBV15 combines with J gene TRBJ1-1; a possible D gene is TRBD1 (5 bases). This CDR3 region has 13 residues. Germline V lookup: CDR1 LNHNV, CDR2 YYDKDF (reference sequence). V was trimmed by 7 bases and J by 1 base, leaving 10 bases between them. The CDR3 protein is CATTATGNTEAFF. In DNA, the CDR3 is TGTGCCACCACCGCCACAGGGAACACTGAAGCTTTCTTT.

This chain uses TRBV14 with TRBJ2-2; D possibly corresponds to TRBD2 (6 bases). Between the trimmed V and J ends, which lost 2 bases and 3 bases, there was a span of 10 bases. The CDR3 runs to 15 residues. In germline, CDR1 is SGHDN, CDR2 FVKESK. The CDR3 reads CASSQQRADTGELFF. For the CDR3, the DNA is TGTGCCAGCAGCCAACAGCGGGCGGACACCGGGGAGCTGTTTTTT.

The genes are TRBV5-1 and TRBJ1-1, with unresolved D. Trimming pared 4 bases from V and 6 bases from J, leaving 10 bases between. The germline V gene has CDR1 SGHRS and CDR2 YFSETQ. CDR3 size: 12 residues. CDR3 DNA: TGCGCCAGCAGCCTAATGGGCGCTGAAGCTTTCTTT. Protein product: CASSLMGAEAFF.

The chain carries TRBV9 and TRBJ2-7, with 8 bases aligning to TRBD2. There are 16 residues in the CDR3. The J segment lost 0 bases and the V segment lost 3 bases, leaving 8 bases of the junction unmatched. Germline lookup yields CDR1 SGDLS and CDR2 YYNGEE. CDR3 nucleotides: TGTGCCAGCAGCGACACGGTCGGGGGGGCCTCCTACGAGCAGTACTTC. Its protein product is CASSDTVGGASYEQYF.

In this sample, this clone turned up once. The chain is built from TRBV15 and TRBJ2-5; D unresolved. Trimming pared 0 bases from V and 2 bases from J, leaving 7 bases between. The CDR3 is 14 amino acids. Germline CDR1 reads LNHNV; CDR2 reads YYDKDF (reference sequence). CDR3 sequence: CATSREYRQETQYF. The CDR3 DNA follows: TGTGCCACCAGCAGAGAGTACAGACAAGAGACCCAGTACTTC.

This chain connects TRBV28 to TRBJ2-3; D is possibly TRBD2 (6 bases). Germline CDR1 MDHEN, CDR2 SYDVKM. This CDR3 region has 15 residues. V lost 1 base and J lost 0, with 8 bases in between. CDR3 in DNA: TGTGCCAGCAGTTTATTAGCGGCCAGCACAGATACGCAGTATTTT. Amino acids: CASSLLAASTDTQYF. Combining the CDR3 with reference TRBV28 and TRBJ2-3 gives the whole variable domain DVKVTQSSRYLVKRTGEKVFLECVQDMDHENMFWYRQDPGLGLRLIYFSYDVKMKEKGDIPEGYSVSREKKERFSLILESASTNQTSMYLCASSLLAASTDTQYFGPGTRLTVL.

The chain combines TRBV27 with TRBJ1-2; D is unresolved. V lost 2 bases to trimming and J lost 2 bases, with 9 bases between them. The CDR3 has 14 residues. The germline V gene has CDR1 MNHEY and CDR2 SMNVEV (reference sequence). The CDR3 protein is CASSLGHLNYGYTF. The CDR3 region has the DNA TGTGCCAGCAGTTTAGGGCACTTGAACTATGGCTACACCTTC.

This clone came up once. V gene TRBV4-1 combines with J gene TRBJ2-3, with 7 bases fitting TRBD1. The V gene's germline CDR1 is MGHRA and CDR2 YSYEKL. The ends lost 1 base at V and 5 bases at J; junction bases unmatched: 0. CDR3 length equals 13 residues. The CDR3 region has the DNA TGCGCCAGCAGCCAAGGACAGGGAGATACGCAGTATTTT. Translated: CASSQGQGDTQYF.

The chain joins TRBV7-2 to TRBJ1-1, with a weak D call TRBD1 (5 bases). This CDR3 comprises 14 residues. Germline V CDR1 and CDR2: SGHTA, FQGNSA. Trimming left V 1 base short and J 8 bases short, with 14 bases between. CDR3 sequence reads: CASSLGGRAGEAFF. CDR3 DNA: TGTGCCAGCAGCTTAGGGGGACGGGCGGGGGAAGCTTTCTTT.

The rearrangement uses TRBV28 and TRBJ2-5, with 9 bases matching TRBD1. The end of the DNA fits TRBJ2-7 better, so the J call may be wrong. Germline V gene data show CDR1 as MDHEN and CDR2 as SYDVKM. The CDR3 is 17 amino acids. CDR3: CASTLNLQGALHHEQYF. CDR3 in DNA: TGTGCCAGCACCCTTAACCTACAGGGGGCTTTACACCACGAGCAGTACTTC.

This rearrangement joins TRBV27 to TRBJ2-2, with a possible D match to TRBD1 (7 bases). Trimming stripped 10 bases from V and 7 bases from J, with 34 bases between. This CDR3 has 19 amino acids. Germline V gene lookup returns CDR1 MNHEY and CDR2 SMNVEV (reference sequence). For the CDR3, the DNA is TGTGCCACCGCTTGGCCGACAGTCGGGGGACAGCGAACAGGCGGGGAGCTGTTTTTT. Amino acid sequence: CATAWPTVGGQRTGGELFF.

The chain uses TRBV7-9 and TRBJ1-5, with 10 bases aligning to TRBD1. This CDR3 has 18 residues. The J segment lost 3 bases and the V segment lost 1 base, leaving 9 bases of the junction unmatched. Germline V gene lookup returns CDR1 SEHNR and CDR2 FQNEAQ (reference sequence). The DNA of the CDR3 is TGTGCCAGCAGCTTAGGTGGGTCGGGGACAGGGGACAATCAGCCCCAGCATTTT. It yields the protein CASSLGGSGTGDNQPQHF.

J is TRBJ2-3 and V is TRBV4-2, with D possibly TRBD2 on 6 matching bases. Trimming left V 2 bases short and J 2 bases short, with 14 bases between. The CDR3 covers 16 residues. CDR1 is LGHNA, CDR2 YNFKEQ, per germline. CDR3 protein: CASSQWPGDVTDTQYF. The CDR3 bases are TGTGCCAGCAGCCAATGGCCGGGAGACGTCACAGATACGCAGTATTTT.

The rearrangement uses TRBV28 and TRBJ1-2; weak D call: TRBD1 (6 bases). Germline-derived CDR1 and CDR2 are MDHEN and SYDVKM. With 5 bases removed from V and 8 bases from J, the gap between germline ends came to 24 bases. The CDR3 is made up of 16 amino acids. The CDR3 reads CASSDPGTLYAGGYTF. CDR3 in DNA: TGTGCCAGCAGTGACCCCGGGACACTTTACGCTGGGGGCTACACCTTC.

V usage is TRBV30 and J usage is TRBJ2-7; 9 nucleotides agree with TRBD1. Looked up from germline, CDR1 is GTSNPN and CDR2 is SVGIG (reference sequence). The CDR3 contains 16 residues. Germline trimming cut 3 bases from V and 2 bases from J; bases unmatched to any gene: 11. The CDR3, as DNA: TGTGCCTGGAGCGCCATCGGGACAGGGTGGACCTACGAGCAGTACTTC. Protein product: CAWSAIGTGWTYEQYF.

CDR3 sequence: CASSLGGTGMSYEQYF. The CDR3 DNA sequence: TGTGCCAGCAGCTTAGGAGGGACAGGGATGTCCTACGAGCAGTACTTC. The rearrangement links TRBV11-2 to TRBJ2-7; 9 nucleotides align to TRBD1. Germline V gives CDR1 SGHAT, CDR2 FQNNGV. V dropped 1 base and J dropped 1; count of bases not matched to a gene: 5. The CDR3 runs 16 residues.

The chain employs TRBV5-4 and TRBJ2-7; TRBD1 matches at 8 bases. The germline gives CDR1 SGHNT, CDR2 YYREEE (reference sequence). The CDR3 loop spans 16 amino acids. J was trimmed by 2 bases and V by 2 bases; bases with no gene match: 9. The CDR3 here is CASSFLVGTGAYEQYF. The CDR3 DNA follows: TGTGCCAGCAGCTTTTTAGTAGGGACAGGAGCCTACGAGCAGTACTTC.

This clone was recorded once. The genes are TRBV11-2 and TRBJ2-7; TRBD2 agrees at 8 bases. Trimming cost V 8 bases and J 3 bases; bases outside gene matches: 18. Germline V gives CDR1 SGHAT, CDR2 FQNNGV. The CDR3 contains 17 residues. The CDR3 bases are TGTGCCAGCTCCCCCGGGGGGGAACAGGGAATTAGCTACGAGCAGTACTTC. Protein product: CASSPGGEQGISYEQYF.

V usage is TRBV7-8 and J usage is TRBJ1-1; 7 bases agree with TRBD1. CDR3 length: 17 amino acids. CDR1 SGHVS and CDR2 FQNEAQ come from the germline V gene. After removal of 0 bases from V and 1 base from J, the junction contained 8 bases not matched to a gene. The CDR3 sequence is CASSLAGTDSRNTEAFF. For the CDR3, the DNA is TGTGCCAGCAGCTTAGCGGGGACAGACTCGAGGAACACTGAAGCTTTCTTT.

This sequence joins TRBV27 and TRBJ2-1, with TRBD2 identical over 7 bases. This CDR3 contains 17 residues. With V trimmed by 2 bases and J by 5 bases, 12 bases remained unmatched. Per the germline V gene, CDR1 is MNHEY and CDR2 is SMNVEV (reference sequence). The CDR3 DNA reads as TGTGCCAGCAGTTTAACCCCGTGGGCGGGGGAGCACAATGAGCAGTTCTTC. Encoded protein: CASSLTPWAGEHNEQFF.

This clone has a single count. CDR3: CASSVAQYNEQFF. The CDR3 DNA is TGTGCCAGCAGCGTAGCACAGTACAATGAGCAGTTCTTC. The chain is built from TRBV9 and TRBJ2-1; no reliable D call. Trimming took 0 bases from V and 4 from J, leaving 5 bases between them. This CDR3 has 13 residues. The germline CDR1 and CDR2 sequences are SGDLS and YYNGEE.

The rearrangement links TRBV27 to TRBJ2-2; maybe TRBD2 (6 bases). V was cut by 2 bases and J by 7 bases, with 8 bases left in between. CDR3 length: 13 amino acids. CDR1 and CDR2 from the germline V gene are MNHEY and SMNVEV (reference sequence). CDR3 sequence: CASSLGGFGELFF. CDR3 in DNA: TGTGCCAGCAGTTTAGGAGGGTTCGGGGAGCTGTTTTTT.

The CDR3 loop reads CASTTDRVLRRKAFF. DNA of the CDR3: TGTGCCAGCACCACTGACAGGGTCCTAAGAAGAAAAGCTTTCTTT. The chain combines TRBV7-9 with TRBJ1-1; 7 bases fit TRBD1. CDR1 is SEHNR and CDR2 is FQNEAQ in the germline V gene (reference sequence). The V gene end was trimmed by 7 bases and the J gene end by 9 bases; junction bases not matched to a gene: 17. This CDR3 is built from 15 residues.